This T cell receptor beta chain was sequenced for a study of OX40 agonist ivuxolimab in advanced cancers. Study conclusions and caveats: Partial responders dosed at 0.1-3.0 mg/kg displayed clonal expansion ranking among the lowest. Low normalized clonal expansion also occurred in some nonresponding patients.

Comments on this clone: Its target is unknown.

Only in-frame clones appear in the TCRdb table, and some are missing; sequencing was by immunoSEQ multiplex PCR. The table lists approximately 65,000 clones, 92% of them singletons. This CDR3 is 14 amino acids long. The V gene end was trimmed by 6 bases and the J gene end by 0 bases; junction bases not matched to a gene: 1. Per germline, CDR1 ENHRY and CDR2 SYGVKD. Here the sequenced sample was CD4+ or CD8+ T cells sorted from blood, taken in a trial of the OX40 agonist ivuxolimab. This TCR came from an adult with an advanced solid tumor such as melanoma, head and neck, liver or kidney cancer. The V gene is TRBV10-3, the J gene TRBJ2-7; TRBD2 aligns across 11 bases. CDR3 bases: TGTGCCATCAGCGGACTAGCGGGCTCCTACGAGCAGTACTTC. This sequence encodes CAISGLAGSYEQYF.